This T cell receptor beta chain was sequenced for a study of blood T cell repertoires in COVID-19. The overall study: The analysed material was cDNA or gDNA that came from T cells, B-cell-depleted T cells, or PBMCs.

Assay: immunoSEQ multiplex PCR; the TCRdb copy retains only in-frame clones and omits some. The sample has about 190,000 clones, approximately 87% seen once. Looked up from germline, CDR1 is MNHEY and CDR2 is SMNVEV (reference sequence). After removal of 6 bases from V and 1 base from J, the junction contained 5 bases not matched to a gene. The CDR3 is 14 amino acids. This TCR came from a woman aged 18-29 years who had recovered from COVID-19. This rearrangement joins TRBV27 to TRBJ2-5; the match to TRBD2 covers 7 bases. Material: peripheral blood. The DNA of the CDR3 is TGTGCCAGCAGGGCAGCGGGATTCCAAGAGACCCAGTACTTC. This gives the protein CASRAAGFQETQYF.